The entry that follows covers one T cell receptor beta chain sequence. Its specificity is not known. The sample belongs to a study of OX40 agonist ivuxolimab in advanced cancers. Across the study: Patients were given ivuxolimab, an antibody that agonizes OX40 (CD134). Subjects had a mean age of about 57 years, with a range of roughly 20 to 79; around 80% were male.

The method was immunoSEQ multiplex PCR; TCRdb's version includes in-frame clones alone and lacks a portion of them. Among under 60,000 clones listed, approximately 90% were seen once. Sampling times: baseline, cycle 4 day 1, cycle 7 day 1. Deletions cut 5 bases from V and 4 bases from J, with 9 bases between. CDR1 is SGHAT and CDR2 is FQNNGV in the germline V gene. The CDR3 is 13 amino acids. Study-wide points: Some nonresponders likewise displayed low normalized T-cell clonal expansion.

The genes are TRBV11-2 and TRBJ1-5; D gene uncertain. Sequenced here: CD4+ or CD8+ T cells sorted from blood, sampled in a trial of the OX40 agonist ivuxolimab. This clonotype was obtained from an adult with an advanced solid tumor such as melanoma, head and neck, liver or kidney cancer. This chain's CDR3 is CASSLTPNQPQHF. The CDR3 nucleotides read TGTGCCAGCAGCCTCACCCCTAATCAGCCCCAGCATTTT.